This T cell receptor (beta chain) was captured by sequencing in a study of shared clonotypes between healthy human individuals. Findings and caveats of the study: Non-shared clonotypes had lower generation probabilities than clonotypes shared by all four sorted-subset donors.

From germline, CDR1 is SGHAT and CDR2 FQNNGV. The length of the CDR3 is 17 residues. Trimming shortened V by 5 bases and J by 5 bases, and 21 bases separated the two germline ends. Method: immunoSEQ multiplex PCR; TCRdb's copy keeps in-frame clones and lacks some. The sample has about 1 million clones, around 78% seen once. Comment on this clone: Its matching antigen is unknown.

The source material was memory CD4+ T cells from PBMCs. The subset is: CD45RA-negative fraction. V gene TRBV11-2 combines with J gene TRBJ2-2, with D possibly matching TRBD1 (5 bases). This sequence originates from a man between 18 and 35 years old in good health. Some clones in this sample may be carry-over from other donors' samples. The CDR3 DNA is TGTGCCAGCAGCACCTTTGGGGCAGCCGTCTCGACCGGGGAGCTGTTTTTT. Translating gives CASSTFGAAVSTGELFF.